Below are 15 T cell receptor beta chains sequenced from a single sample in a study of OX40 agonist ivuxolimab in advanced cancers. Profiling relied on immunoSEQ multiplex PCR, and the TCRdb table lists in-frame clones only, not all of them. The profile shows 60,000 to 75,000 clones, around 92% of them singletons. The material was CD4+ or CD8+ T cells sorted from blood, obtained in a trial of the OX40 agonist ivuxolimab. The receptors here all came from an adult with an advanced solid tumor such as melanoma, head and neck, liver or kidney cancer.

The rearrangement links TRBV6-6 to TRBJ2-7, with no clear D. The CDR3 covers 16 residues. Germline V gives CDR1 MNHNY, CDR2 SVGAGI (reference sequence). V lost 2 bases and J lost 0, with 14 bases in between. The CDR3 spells CASSYTQAISSYEQYF. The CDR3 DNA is TGTGCCAGCAGTTACACCCAGGCTATAAGCTCCTACGAGCAGTACTTC.

The CDR3 DNA sequence: TGTGCCAGCAGTAGAGGACAGGGATACTCCTACGAGCAGTACTTC. Protein product: CASSRGQGYSYEQYF. The rearrangement links TRBV6-5 to TRBJ2-7, with 8 bases identical to TRBD1. V was pared by 5 bases and J by 0 bases, with 6 bases of the junction left unmatched. Looked up from germline, CDR1 is MNHEY and CDR2 is SVGAGI. The CDR3 consists of 15 residues.

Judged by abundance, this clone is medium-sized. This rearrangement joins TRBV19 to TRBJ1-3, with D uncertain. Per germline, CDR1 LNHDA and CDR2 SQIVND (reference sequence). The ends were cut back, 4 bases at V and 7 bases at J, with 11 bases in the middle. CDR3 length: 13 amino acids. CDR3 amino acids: CASSTRLGNTIYF. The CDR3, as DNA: TGTGCCAGTAGTACGAGACTGGGTAACACCATATATTTT.

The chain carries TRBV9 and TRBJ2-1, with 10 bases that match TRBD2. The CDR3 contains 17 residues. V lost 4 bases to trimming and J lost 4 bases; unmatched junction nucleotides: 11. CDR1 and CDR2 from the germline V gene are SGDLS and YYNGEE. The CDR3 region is CASSPPLSGRGYNEQFF. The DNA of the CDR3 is TGTGCCAGCAGCCCCCCTTTGAGCGGGAGGGGGTACAATGAGCAGTTCTTC. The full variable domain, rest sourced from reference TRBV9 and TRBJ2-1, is DSGVTQTPKHLITATGQRVTLRCSPRSGDLSVYWYQQSLDQGLQFLIQYYNGEERAKGNILERFSAQQFPDLHSELNLSSLELGDSALYFCASSPPLSGRGYNEQFFGPGTRLTVL.

This CDR3 reads CAWSVSYDSYTGELFF. DNA of the CDR3: TGTGCCTGGAGTGTCTCGTACGACTCCTACACCGGGGAGCTGTTTTTT. This sequence joins TRBV30 and TRBJ2-2; D not certain. CDR1 GTSNPN and CDR2 SVGIG come from the germline V gene (reference sequence). This CDR3 comprises 16 residues. The V end lost 0 bases, the J end lost 3 bases, and 14 bases lay between the germline ends.

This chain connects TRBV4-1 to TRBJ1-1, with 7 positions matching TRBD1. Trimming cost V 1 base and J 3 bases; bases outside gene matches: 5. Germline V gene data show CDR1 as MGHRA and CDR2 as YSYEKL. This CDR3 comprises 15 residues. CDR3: CASSQAAGGDTEAFF. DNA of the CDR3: TGCGCCAGCAGCCAAGCCGCAGGGGGGGACACTGAAGCTTTCTTT.

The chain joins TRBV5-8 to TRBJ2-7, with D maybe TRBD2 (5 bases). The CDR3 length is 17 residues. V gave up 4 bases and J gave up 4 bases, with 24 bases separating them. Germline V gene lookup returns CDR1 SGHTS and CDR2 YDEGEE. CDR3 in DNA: TGTGCCAGCAGCCCCCTGGGTATAGGGAGCTCGCCGTACGAGCAGTACTTC. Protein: CASSPLGIGSSPYEQYF.

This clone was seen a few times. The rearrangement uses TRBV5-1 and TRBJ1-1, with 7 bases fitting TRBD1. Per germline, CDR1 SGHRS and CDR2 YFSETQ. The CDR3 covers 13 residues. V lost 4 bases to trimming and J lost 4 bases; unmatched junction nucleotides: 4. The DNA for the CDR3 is TGCGCCAGCAGCATGGGGACAGCCACTGAAGCTTTCTTT. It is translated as CASSMGTATEAFF.

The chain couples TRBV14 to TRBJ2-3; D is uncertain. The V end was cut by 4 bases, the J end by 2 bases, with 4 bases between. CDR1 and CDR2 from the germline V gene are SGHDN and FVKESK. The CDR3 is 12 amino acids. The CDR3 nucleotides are TGTGCCAGCAGCCGCCTCACAGATACGCAGTATTTT. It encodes CASSRLTDTQYF.

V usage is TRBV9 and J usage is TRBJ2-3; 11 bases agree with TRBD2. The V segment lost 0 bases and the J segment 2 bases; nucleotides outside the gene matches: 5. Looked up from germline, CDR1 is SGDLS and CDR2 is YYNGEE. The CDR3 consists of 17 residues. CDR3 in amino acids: CASSVATSGGYTDTQYF. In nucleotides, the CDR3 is TGTGCCAGCAGCGTAGCCACTAGCGGGGGTTACACAGATACGCAGTATTTT.

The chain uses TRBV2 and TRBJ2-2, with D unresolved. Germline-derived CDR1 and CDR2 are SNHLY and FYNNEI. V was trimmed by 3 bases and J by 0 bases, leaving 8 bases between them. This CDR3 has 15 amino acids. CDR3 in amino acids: CASSDGTANTGELFF. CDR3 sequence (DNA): TGTGCCAGCAGTGATGGCACCGCGAACACCGGGGAGCTGTTTTTT. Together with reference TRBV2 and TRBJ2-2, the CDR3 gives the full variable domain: EPEVTQTPSHQVTQMGQEVILRCVPISNHLYFYWYRQILGQKVEFLVSFYNNEISEKSEIFDDQFSVERPDGSNFTLKIRSTKLEDSAMYFCASSDGTANTGELFFGEGSRLTVL.

The CDR3 coding sequence is TGCGCCAGCAGCCAAGGGGGGGGCTATGGCTACACCTTC. Translated: CASSQGGGYGYTF. The V gene is TRBV4-1, the J gene TRBJ1-2, with a possible D match to TRBD1 (5 bases). CDR3 length: 13 residues. Deletions cut 1 base from V and 4 bases from J, with 7 bases between. The germline CDR1 and CDR2 sequences are MGHRA and YSYEKL.

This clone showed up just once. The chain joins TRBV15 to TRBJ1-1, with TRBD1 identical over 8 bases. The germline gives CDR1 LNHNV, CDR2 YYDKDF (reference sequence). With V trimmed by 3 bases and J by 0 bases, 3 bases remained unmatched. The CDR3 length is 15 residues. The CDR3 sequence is CATSRDRALNTEAFF. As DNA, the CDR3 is TGTGCCACCAGCAGGGACAGGGCCCTGAACACTGAAGCTTTCTTT.

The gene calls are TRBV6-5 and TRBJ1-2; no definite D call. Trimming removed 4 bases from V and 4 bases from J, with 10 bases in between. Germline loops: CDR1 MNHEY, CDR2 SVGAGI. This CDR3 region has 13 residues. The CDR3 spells CASSSVYLYGYTF. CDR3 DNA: TGTGCCAGCAGTTCTGTATACCTCTATGGCTACACCTTC.

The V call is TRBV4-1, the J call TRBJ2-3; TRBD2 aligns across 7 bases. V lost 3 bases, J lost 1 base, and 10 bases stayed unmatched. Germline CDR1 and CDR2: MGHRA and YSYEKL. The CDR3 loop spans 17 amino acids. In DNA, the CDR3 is TGCGCCAGCAGCCATATCGCCGGACTAGGGGGCACAGATACGCAGTATTTT. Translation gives CASSHIAGLGGTDTQYF.